This T cell receptor (beta chain) was obtained from a study of neurological immune-mediated disorders (dated by TCRdb to between 2019 and 2020). About the full investigation: Peripheral blood TCR-beta repertoires from patients with HTLV-I-associated myelopathy (HAM/TSP), patients with multiple sclerosis, and healthy controls were compared in the study using UMI-based sequencing. The approximately 100 TCR-beta libraries included longitudinal samples, technical triplicates and paired sorted CD4+ and CD8+ T-cell subsets alongside PBMC samples. The cohort comprised roughly 70 subjects: approximately 15 HAM/TSP patients, some 34 multiple sclerosis patients and approximately 20 healthy controls. The paper as a whole reports these results and caveats: Expanded clones from different subjects shared no identical CDR3 amino acid sequences, which suggests that TCR-beta repertoires were private in all groups. TCR clonal expansion was greatest in HAM/TSP patients and smallest in MS patients, who ranked below even healthy controls.

This clonotype was detected many times. The specificity of this receptor is unknown. Base qualities are not provided; no much larger clone lies one nucleotide away. To synthesize cDNA, template-switch 5'RACE was performed with a primer carrying a 10-nucleotide random unique molecular identifier so that each TCR transcript was tagged. Every sequencing run yielded over 170 million TCR-beta sequences covering 15-18 subjects. Total RNA was extracted with the RNeasy kit. Using the KAPA Real-time Library Amplification kit, TCR-beta VDJ regions were amplified with primers for the TCR constant region and the 5'RACE anchor. A first PCR added sample indexes and Illumina adaptors, after which a second PCR increased the library yield. The roughly 650 bp TCR product was size-selected on a 2% E-gel SizeSelection system after Ampure bead purification. Library quality was checked on a Bioanalyzer, concentration was measured with Qubit, and libraries were quantified with the Kapa Library Quantification kit before pooling. An Illumina HiSeq 2500 was used to sequence the libraries paired-end at 2 x 150 bp. To increase sequence diversity, about 24-32% phiX was spiked into each library pool. As for how the authors treated the data: Quality-filtered reads were processed with the UMI-based MiGEC pipeline, which removed over 75% of raw TCR sequences during error correction. VDJ genes were aligned to IMGT germline references, and clonotypes were defined by unique CDR3 amino acid sequence plus V-J genes. Clonal expansion, Shannon diversity and CDR3 relatedness (CalcPairwiseDistances, ClusterSamples) were evaluated with VDJtools, and phylogenetic trees were built with CLCbio workbench. Clones with at least 8 unique UMIs were defined as expanded, with this threshold being based on coefficient-of-variation modelling across technical triplicates. Starting from the raw public reads, TCRdb applied fastp trimming at Q25, assembled clones with MiXCR and retained in-frame beta chains. Entries that share a CDR3 protein sequence are merged under the most common genes and DNA. The V and J calls and clone size are TCRdb's, not the authors'. Across this sample there are around 30,000 distinct CDR3 sequences, with roughly 12% seen only once. The ten most abundant clones make up 7.8% of the sample.

Blood bank volunteers in Maryland, USA served as the healthy controls. For unsorted PBMC libraries, 2 million PBMCs were used after storage in RNAlater at -80 degrees C until RNA extraction. PBMCs were separated from peripheral blood using Ficoll-Hypaque density gradient centrifugation and then cryopreserved in liquid nitrogen. V is reduced by 2 bases and J by 2 bases, leaving a spacing of 4 bases between them. There are 12 amino acids in the CDR3, from cysteine to phenylalanine inclusive. Only the CDR3 portion is preserved as DNA: 36 bases, with reading frame beginning at the first base. The TCR was taken from a man between 60 and 75 years old in good health. The sequencing sample was made of PBMCs. This chain is built from TRBV12-3 or TRBV12-4 and TRBJ2-7, with the D gene not clear enough to name. The base sequence is TGTGCCAGCAGTTTAATGACCTACGAGCAGTACTTC. The translation is CASSLMTYEQYF.